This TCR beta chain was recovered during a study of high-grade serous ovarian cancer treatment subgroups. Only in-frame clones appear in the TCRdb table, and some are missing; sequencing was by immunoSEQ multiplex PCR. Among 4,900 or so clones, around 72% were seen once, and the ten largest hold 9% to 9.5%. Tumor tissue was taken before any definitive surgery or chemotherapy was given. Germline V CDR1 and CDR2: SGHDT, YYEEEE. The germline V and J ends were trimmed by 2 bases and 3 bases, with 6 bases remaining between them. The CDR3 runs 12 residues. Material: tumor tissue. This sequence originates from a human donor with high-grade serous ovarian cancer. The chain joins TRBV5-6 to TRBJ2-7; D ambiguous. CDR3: CASSFSVYEQYF. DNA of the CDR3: TGTGCCAGCAGCTTTTCCGTCTACGAGCAGTACTTC.